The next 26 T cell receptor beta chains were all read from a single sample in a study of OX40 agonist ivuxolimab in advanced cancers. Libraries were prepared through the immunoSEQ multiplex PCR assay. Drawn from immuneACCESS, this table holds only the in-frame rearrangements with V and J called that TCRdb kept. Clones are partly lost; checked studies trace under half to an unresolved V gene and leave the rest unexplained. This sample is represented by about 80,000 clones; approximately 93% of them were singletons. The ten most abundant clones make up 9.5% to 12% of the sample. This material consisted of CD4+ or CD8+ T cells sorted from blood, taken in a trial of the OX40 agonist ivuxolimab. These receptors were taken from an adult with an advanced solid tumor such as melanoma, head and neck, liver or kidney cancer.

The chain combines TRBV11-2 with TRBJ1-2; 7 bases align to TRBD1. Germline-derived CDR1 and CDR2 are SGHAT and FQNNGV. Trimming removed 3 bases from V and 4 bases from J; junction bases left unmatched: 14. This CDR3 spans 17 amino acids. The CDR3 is CASSLALPGQRIYGYTF. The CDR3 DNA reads TGTGCCAGCAGCTTGGCCCTACCGGGACAGAGAATCTATGGCTACACCTTC.

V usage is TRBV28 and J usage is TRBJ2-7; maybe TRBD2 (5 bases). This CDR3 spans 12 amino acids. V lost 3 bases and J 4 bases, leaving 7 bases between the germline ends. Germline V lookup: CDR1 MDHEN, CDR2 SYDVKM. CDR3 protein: CASSFSGYEQYF. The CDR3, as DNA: TGTGCCAGCAGTTTTTCGGGATACGAGCAGTACTTC.

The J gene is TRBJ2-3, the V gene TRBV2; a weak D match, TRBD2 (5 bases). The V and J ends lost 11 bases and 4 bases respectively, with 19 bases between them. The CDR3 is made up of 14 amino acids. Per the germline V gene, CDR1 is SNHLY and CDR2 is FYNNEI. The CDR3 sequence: CAHEVVKEADTQYF. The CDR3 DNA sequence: TGTGCCCATGAGGTGGTGAAGGAGGCAGATACGCAGTATTTT.

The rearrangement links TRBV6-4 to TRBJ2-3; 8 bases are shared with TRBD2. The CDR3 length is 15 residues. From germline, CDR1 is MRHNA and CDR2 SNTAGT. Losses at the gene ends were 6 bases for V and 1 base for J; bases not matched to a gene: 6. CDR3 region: CASSRWGLGTDTQYF. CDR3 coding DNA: TGTGCCAGCAGCCGGTGGGGACTAGGCACAGATACGCAGTATTTT.

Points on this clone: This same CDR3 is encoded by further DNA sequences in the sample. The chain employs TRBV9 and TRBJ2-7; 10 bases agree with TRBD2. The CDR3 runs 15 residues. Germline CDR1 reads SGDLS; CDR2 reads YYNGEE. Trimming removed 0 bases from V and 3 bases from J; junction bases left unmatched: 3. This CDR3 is CASSVAPSGSYEQYF. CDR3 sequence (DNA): TGTGCCAGCAGCGTAGCCCCTAGCGGGAGCTACGAGCAGTACTTC.

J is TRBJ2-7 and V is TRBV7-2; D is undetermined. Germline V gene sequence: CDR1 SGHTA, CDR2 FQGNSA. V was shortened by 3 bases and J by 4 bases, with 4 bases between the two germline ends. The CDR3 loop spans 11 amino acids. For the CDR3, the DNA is TGTGCCAGCAGCTTCTATTACGAGCAGTACTTC. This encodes CASSFYYEQYF.

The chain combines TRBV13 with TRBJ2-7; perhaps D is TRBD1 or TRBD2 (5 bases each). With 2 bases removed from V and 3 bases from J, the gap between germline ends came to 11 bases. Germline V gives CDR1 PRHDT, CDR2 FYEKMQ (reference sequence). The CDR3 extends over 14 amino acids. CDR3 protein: CASSLQGPLYEQYF. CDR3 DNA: TGTGCCAGCAGCTTACAGGGACCCCTCTACGAGCAGTACTTC.

CDR3 loop: CASSPLGRGFTGELFF. In nucleotides, the CDR3 is TGTGCCAGCAGTCCCCTTGGCAGGGGTTTCACCGGGGAGCTGTTTTTT. This rearrangement joins TRBV7-3 to TRBJ2-2; D possibly corresponds to TRBD1 (6 bases). The CDR3 contains 16 residues. V lost 6 bases and J lost 4, with 18 bases in between. Germline loops: CDR1 SGHTA, CDR2 FQGTGA.

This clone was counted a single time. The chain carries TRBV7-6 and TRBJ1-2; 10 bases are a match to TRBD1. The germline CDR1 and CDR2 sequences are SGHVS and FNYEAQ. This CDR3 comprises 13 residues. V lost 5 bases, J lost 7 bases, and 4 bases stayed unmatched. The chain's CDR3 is CASSMTGGGGYTF. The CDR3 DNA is TGTGCCAGCAGCATGACAGGGGGCGGTGGCTACACCTTC. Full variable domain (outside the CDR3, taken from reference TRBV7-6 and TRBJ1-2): GAGVSQSPRYKVTKRGQDVALRCDPISGHVSLYWYRQALGQGPEFLTYFNYEAQQDKSGLPNDRFSAERPEGSISTLTIQRTEQRDSAMYRCASSMTGGGGYTFGSGTRLTVV.

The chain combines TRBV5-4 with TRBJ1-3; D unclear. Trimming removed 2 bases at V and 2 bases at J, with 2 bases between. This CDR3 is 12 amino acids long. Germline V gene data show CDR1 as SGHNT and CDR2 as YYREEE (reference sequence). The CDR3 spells CASSFTGNTIYF. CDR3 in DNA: TGTGCCAGCAGCTTCACTGGAAACACCATATATTTT. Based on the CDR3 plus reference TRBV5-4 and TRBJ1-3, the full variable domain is ETGVTQSPTHLIKTRGQQVTLRCSSQSGHNTVSWYQQALGQGPQFIFQYYREEENGRGNFPPRFSGLQFPNYSSELNVNALELDDSALYLCASSFTGNTIYFGEGSWLTVV.

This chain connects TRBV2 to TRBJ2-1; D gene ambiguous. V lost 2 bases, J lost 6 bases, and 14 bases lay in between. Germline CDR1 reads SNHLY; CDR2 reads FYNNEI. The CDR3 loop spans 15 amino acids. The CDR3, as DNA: TGTGCCAGCAGTGAAAGAGAGTCGGCGGCCAATGAGCAGTTCTTC. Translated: CASSERESAANEQFF.

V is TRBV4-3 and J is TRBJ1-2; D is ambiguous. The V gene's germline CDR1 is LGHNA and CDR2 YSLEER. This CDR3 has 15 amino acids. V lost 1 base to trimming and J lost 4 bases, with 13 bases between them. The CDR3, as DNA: TGCGCCAGCAGCCAAGGAGTGGGAGTGGGCTATGGCTACACCTTC. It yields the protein CASSQGVGVGYGYTF.

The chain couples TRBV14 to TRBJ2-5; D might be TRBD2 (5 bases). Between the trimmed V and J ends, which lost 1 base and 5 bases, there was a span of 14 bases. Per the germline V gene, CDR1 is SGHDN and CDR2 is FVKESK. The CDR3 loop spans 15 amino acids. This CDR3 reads CASSQGRMGSETQYF. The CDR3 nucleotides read TGTGCCAGCAGCCAAGGGAGGATGGGCTCGGAGACCCAGTACTTC.

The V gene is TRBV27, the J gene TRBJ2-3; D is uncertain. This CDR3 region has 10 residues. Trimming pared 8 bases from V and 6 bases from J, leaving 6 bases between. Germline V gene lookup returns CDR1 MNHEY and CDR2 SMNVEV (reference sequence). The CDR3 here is CASEVDTQYF. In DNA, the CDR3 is TGTGCCAGCGAGGTCGATACGCAGTATTTT.

The CDR3 loop reads CARRRQGSHEQYF. For the CDR3, the DNA is TGTGCCAGGAGGAGACAGGGGTCCCACGAGCAGTACTTC. V usage is TRBV7-2 and J usage is TRBJ2-7; 8 bases fit TRBD1. The germline V gene has CDR1 SGHTA and CDR2 FQGNSA. The CDR3 has 13 residues. Trimming cost V 9 bases and J 5 bases; bases outside gene matches: 9. Looking up the rest from reference TRBV7-2 and TRBJ2-7 gives the full variable domain: GAGVSQSPSNKVTEKGKDVELRCDPISGHTALYWYRQSLGQGLEFLIYFQGNSAPDKSGLPSDRFSAERTGGSVSTLTIQRTQQEDSAVYLCARRRQGSHEQYFGPGTRLTVT.

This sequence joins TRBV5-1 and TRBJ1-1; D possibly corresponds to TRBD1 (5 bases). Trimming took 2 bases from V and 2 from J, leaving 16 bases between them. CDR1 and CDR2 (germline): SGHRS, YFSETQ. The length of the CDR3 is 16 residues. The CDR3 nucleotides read TGCGCCAGCAGCTTCCCCGGGGGGGGAACAAACACTGAAGCTTTCTTT. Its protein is CASSFPGGGTNTEAFF.

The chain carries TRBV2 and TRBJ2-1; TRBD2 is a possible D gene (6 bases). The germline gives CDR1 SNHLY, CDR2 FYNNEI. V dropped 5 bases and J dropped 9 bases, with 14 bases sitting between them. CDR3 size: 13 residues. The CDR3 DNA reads TGTGCCAGCAGTCCTCCGGGACTTCGTGAGCAGTTCTTC. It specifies CASSPPGLREQFF.

The CDR3 nucleotides are TGTGCTAGTGGTTTGTCCTCTCTAACTACTAGCGGGGCCCCATTTGGTAGGCTTGAGGAGACCCAGTACTTC. Residues: CASGLSSLTTSGAPFGRLEETQYF. The chain uses TRBV12-5 and TRBJ2-5; 10 bases line up with TRBD2. Germline V CDR1 and CDR2: LGHNT, FRNRAP. Germline trimming cut 2 bases from V and 5 bases from J; bases unmatched to any gene: 32. The CDR3 length is 24 residues. The whole variable domain, remainder taken from reference TRBV12-5 and TRBJ2-5, is DARVTQTPRHKVTEMGQEVTMRCQPILGHNTVFWYRQTMMQGLELLAYFRNRAPLDDSGMPKDRFSAEMPDATLATLKIQPSEPRDSAVYFCASGLSSLTTSGAPFGRLEETQYFGPGTRLLVL.

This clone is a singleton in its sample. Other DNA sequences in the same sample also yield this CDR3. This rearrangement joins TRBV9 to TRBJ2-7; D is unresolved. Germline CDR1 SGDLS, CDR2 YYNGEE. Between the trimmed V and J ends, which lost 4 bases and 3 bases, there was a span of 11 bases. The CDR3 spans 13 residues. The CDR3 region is CASSPTSSYEQYF. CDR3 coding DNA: TGTGCCAGCAGCCCAACATCTAGCTACGAGCAGTACTTC.

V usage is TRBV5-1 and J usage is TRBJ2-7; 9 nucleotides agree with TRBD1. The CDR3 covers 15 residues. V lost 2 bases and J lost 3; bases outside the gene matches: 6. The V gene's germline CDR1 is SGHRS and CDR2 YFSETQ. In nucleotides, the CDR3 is TGCGCCAGCAGCTTCACACAGGGGGCCTTCTACGAGCAGTACTTC. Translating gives CASSFTQGAFYEQYF.

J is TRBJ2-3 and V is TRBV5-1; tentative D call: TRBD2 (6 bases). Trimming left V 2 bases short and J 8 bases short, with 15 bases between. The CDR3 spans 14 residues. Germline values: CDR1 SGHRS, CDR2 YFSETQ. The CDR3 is CASSFFPGDVTQYF. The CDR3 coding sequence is TGCGCCAGCAGCTTTTTTCCGGGGGATGTTACGCAGTATTTT.

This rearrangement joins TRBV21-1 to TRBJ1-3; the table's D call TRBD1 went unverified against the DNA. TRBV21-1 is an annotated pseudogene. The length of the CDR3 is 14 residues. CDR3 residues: CARNRGQPGNTIYF. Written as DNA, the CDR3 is TGTGCCAGAAATAGGGGGCAACCTGGAAACACCATATATTTT.

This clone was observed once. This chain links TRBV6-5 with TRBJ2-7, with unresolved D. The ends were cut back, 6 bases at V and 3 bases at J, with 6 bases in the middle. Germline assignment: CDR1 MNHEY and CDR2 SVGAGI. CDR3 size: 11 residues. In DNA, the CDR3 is TGTGCCAGCAGCGCACTCTACGAGCAGTACTTC. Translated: CASSALYEQYF.

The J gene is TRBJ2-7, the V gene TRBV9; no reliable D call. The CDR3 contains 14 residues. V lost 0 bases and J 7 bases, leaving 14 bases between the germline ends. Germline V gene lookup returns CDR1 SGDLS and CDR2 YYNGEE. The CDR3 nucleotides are TGTGCCAGCAGCGTAGAAGATTCCCTGAGGGAGCAGTACTTC. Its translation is CASSVEDSLREQYF.

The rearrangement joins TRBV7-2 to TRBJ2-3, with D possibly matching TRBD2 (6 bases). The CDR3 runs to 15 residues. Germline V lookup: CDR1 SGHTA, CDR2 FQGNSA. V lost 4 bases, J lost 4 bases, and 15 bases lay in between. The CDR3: CASSSPRGAADTQYF. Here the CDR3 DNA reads TGTGCCAGCAGCTCCCCCCGCGGGGCCGCAGATACGCAGTATTTT.

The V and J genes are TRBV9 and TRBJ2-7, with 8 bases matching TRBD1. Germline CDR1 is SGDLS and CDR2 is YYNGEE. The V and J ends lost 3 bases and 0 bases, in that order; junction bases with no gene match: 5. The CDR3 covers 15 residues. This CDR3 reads CASSARTGLSYEQYF. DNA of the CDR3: TGTGCCAGCAGCGCAAGGACAGGGCTCTCCTACGAGCAGTACTTC.